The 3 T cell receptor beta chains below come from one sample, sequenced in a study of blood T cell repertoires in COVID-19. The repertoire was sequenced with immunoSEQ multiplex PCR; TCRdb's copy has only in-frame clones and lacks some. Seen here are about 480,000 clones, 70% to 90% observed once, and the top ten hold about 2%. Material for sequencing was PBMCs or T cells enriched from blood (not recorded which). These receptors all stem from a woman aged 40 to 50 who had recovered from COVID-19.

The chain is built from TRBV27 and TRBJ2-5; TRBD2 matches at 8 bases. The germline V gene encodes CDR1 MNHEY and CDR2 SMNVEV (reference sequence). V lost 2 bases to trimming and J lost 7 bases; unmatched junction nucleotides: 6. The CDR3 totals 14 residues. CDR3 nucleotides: TGTGCCAGCAGTTTAACGGGAGGGCCTGGGACCCAGTACTTC. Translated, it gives CASSLTGGPGTQYF.

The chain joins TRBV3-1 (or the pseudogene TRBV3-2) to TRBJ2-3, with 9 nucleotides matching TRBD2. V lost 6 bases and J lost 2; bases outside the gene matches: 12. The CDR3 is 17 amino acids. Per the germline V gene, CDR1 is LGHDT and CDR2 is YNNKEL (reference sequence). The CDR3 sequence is CASSPLAGGPITDTQYF. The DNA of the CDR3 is TGTGCCAGCAGTCCTCTCGCGGGAGGGCCGATCACAGATACGCAGTATTTT.

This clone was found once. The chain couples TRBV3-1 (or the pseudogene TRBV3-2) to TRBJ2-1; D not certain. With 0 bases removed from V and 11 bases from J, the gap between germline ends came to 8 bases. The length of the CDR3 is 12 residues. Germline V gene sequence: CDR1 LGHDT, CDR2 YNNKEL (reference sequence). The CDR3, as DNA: TGTGCCAGCAGCCAAGAGGGCCTTAAGCAGTTCTTC. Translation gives CASSQEGLKQFF.